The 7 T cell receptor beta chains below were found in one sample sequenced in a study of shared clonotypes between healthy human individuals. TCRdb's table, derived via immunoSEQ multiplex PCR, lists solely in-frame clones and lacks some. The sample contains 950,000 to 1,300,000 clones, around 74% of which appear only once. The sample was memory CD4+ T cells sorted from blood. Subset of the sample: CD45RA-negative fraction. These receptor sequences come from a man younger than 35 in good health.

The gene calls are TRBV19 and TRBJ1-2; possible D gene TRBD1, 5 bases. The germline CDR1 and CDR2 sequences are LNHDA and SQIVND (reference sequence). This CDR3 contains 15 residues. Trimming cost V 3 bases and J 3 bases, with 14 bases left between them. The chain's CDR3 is CASSIQGAAHYGYTF. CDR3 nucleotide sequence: TGTGCCAGTAGTATTCAAGGGGCGGCCCACTATGGCTACACCTTC.

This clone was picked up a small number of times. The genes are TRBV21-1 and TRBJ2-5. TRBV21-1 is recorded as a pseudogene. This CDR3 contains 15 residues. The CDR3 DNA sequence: TGTGCCAGCAGCAACTCCTGCAGGGAGCAAGAGACCCAGTACTTC. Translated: CASSNSCREQETQYF.

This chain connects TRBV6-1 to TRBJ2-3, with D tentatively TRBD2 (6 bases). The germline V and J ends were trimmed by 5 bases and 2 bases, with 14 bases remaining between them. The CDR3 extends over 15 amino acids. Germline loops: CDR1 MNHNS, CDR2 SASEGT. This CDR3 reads CASSPHGRSTDTQYF. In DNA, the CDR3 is TGTGCCAGCAGTCCACATGGGAGGTCCACAGATACGCAGTATTTT.

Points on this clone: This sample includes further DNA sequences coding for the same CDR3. The CDR3 reads CASSLGGSQETQYF. DNA of the CDR3: TGCGCCAGCAGCTTGGGGGGATCCCAAGAGACCCAGTACTTC. The chain employs TRBV5-1 and TRBJ2-5; D call uncertain. Trimming removed 0 bases from V and 1 base from J, with 7 bases in between. This CDR3 spans 14 amino acids. Germline assignment: CDR1 SGHRS and CDR2 YFSETQ.

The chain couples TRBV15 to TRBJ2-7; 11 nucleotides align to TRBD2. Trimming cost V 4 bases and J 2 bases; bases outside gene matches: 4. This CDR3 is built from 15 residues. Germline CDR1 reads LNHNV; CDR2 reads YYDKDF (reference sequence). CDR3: CATSITSGGTYEQYF. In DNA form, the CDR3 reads TGTGCCACCAGCATTACTAGCGGGGGAACCTACGAGCAGTACTTC.

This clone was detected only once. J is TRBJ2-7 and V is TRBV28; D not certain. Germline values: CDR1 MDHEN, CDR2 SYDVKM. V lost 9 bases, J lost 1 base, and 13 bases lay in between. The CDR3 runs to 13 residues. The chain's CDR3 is CASTPPASYEQYF. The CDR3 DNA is TGTGCCAGTACCCCGCCAGCTTCCTACGAGCAGTACTTC.

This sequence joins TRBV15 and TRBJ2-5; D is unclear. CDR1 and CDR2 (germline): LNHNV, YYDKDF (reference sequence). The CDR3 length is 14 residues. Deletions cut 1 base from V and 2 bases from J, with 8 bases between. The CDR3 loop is CATSRVPNQETQYF. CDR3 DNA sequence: TGTGCCACCAGCAGAGTCCCCAATCAAGAGACCCAGTACTTC.